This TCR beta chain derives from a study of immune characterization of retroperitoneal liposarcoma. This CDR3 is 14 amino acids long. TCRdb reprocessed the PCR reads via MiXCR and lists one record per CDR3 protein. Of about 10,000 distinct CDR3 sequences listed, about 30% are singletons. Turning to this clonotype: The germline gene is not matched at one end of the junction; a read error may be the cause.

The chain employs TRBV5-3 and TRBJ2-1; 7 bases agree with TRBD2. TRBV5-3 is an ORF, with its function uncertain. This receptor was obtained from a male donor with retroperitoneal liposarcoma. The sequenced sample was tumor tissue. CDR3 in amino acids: CASSSAGLQETQFF. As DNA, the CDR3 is TGTGCCAGCAGCTCAGCGGGGCTCCAAGAGACCCAGTTCTTC.